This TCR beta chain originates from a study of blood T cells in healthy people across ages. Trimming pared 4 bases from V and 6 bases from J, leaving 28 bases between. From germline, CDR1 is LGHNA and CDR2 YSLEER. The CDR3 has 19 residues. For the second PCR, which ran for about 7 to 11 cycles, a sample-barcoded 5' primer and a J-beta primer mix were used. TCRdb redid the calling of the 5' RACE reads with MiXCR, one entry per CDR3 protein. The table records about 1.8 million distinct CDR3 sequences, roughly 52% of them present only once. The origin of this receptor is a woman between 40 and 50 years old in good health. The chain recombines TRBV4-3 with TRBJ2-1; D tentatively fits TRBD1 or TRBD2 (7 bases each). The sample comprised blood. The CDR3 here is CASSPFPGGSGVSSNEQFF. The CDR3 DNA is TGCGCCAGCAGCCCCTTCCCAGGGGGAAGCGGGGTGTCCAGCAATGAGCAGTTCTTC.